The rows below give T cell receptor beta chains drawn from one sample of a study of regulatory T cells in long-lasting Graves disease. Each CDR3 protein gets one entry after TCRdb re-called the multiplex PCR reads with MiXCR. The data contain 550,000 or so distinct CDR3 sequences, around 11% of them singletons. These data were likewise used in another study, on T cells in Graves' hyperthyroidism and ophthalmopathy.

Sample: peripheral blood mononuclear cells (PBMCs), taken at new diagnosis, from a patient treated with antithyroid drugs. All receptors come from a woman aged 25 to 39 with Graves disease. The CDR3 runs from the conserved cysteine through the conserved F or W. The order of the fields is D gene, J gene, V gene, clone size, CDR3 DNA, CDR3 protein. A D gene is named only where the DNA matches it firmly. The size field is filled for only some rows; it gives once, few, many or a size class.

D gene: -
J gene: TRBJ2-7
V gene: TRBV20-1
clone size: many
CDR3 DNA: TGCAGTGCTAGAGTTCGGGCCTACGAGCAGTACTTC
CDR3 protein: CSARVRAYEQYF

D gene: -
J gene: TRBJ1-5
V gene: TRBV28
clone size: many
CDR3 DNA: TGTGCCAGCAGTTTATGGGTTTTTGATCGGCAGCCCCAGCATTTT
CDR3 protein: CASSLWVFDRQPQHF

D gene: -
J gene: TRBJ2-7
V gene: TRBV2
clone size: many
CDR3 DNA: TGTGCCAGCAGTCAATGGGCTGTAGCGGCTTCTCACGAGCAGTACTTC
CDR3 protein: CASSQWAVAASHEQYF

D gene: TRBD1
J gene: TRBJ1-2
V gene: TRBV29-1
clone size: many
CDR3 DNA: TGCAGCGTTGACCGACAGGGCTATGGCTACACCTTC
CDR3 protein: CSVDRQGYGYTF

D gene: -
J gene: TRBJ1-1
V gene: TRBV12-3/TRBV12-4
clone size: many
CDR3 DNA: TGTGCCAGCAGCCAATTTGAGGGTCAAACTGAAGCTTTCTTT
CDR3 protein: CASSQFEGQTEAFF

D gene: TRBD2
J gene: TRBJ2-2
V gene: TRBV29-1
clone size: few
CDR3 DNA: TGCAGCGTTGCGGGCGGGGGACTAGCTTTCACCGGGGAGCTGTTTTTT
CDR3 protein: CSVAGGGLAFTGELFF

D gene: -
J gene: TRBJ2-2
V gene: TRBV30
clone size: many
CDR3 DNA: TGTGCCTGGAGTGTCTCCAAGACCGGCACCGGGGAGCTGTTTTTT
CDR3 protein: CAWSVSKTGTGELFF

D gene: -
J gene: TRBJ2-7
V gene: TRBV30
clone size: many
CDR3 DNA: TGTGCCTGGGAGGGGGGGACCTTGGAGCAGTACTTC
CDR3 protein: CAWEGGTLEQYF

D gene: -
J gene: TRBJ1-1
V gene: TRBV28
clone size: many
CDR3 DNA: TGTGCCAGCAGCACGGGACCGGGACCTCCCAGGGCCACTGAAGCTTTCTTT
CDR3 protein: CASSTGPGPPRATEAFF

D gene: -
J gene: TRBJ2-1
V gene: TRBV20-1
clone size: few
CDR3 DNA: TGCAGTGCTAGACACCCCCACAATGAGCAGTTCTTC
CDR3 protein: CSARHPHNEQFF

D gene: TRBD1
J gene: TRBJ1-2
V gene: TRBV12-3/TRBV12-4
clone size: many
CDR3 DNA: TGTGCCAGCAGTTTAGGGGTCGTGAGGACAGGGGCCTATGGCTACACCTTC
CDR3 protein: CASSLGVVRTGAYGYTF

D gene: -
J gene: TRBJ1-2
V gene: TRBV24-1
clone size: many
CDR3 DNA: TGTGCCACCAGTGATTTCCACGCACCGGGACGGACACTATTCTATGGCTACACCTTC
CDR3 protein: CATSDFHAPGRTLFYGYTF

D gene: -
J gene: TRBJ2-1
V gene: TRBV5-1
clone size: many
CDR3 DNA: TGCGCCAGCAGCGCCTCGCCTTCAGGGAGCTCCTACAATGAGCAGTTCTTC
CDR3 protein: CASSASPSGSSYNEQFF

D gene: -
J gene: TRBJ2-7
V gene: TRBV7-9
clone size: -
CDR3 DNA: TGTGCCAGCAGCGCCAACTCGGCGCTCCTGGGCGAGCAGTACTTC
CDR3 protein: CASSANSALLGEQYF

D gene: -
J gene: TRBJ2-2
V gene: TRBV15
clone size: -
CDR3 DNA: TGTGCCACCAGCAGAGGGGACACTAACACCGGGGAGCTGTTTTTT
CDR3 protein: CATSRGDTNTGELFF

D gene: -
J gene: TRBJ2-3
V gene: TRBV7-9
clone size: -
CDR3 DNA: TGTGCCAGCAGCACCCCCGGAGATTATGATACGCAGTATTTT
CDR3 protein: CASSTPGDYDTQYF

D gene: TRBD2
J gene: TRBJ2-6
V gene: TRBV28
clone size: many
CDR3 DNA: TGTGCCAGCAGTTCCCCCCGGGCTAGCGGGAGGGACGGGGCCAACGTCCTGACTTTC
CDR3 protein: CASSSPRASGRDGANVLTF

D gene: -
J gene: TRBJ2-5
V gene: TRBV5-4
clone size: few
CDR3 DNA: TGTGCCAGCAGCTTGTTACAAGCGGCACAAGAGACCCAGTACTTC
CDR3 protein: CASSLLQAAQETQYF

D gene: TRBD1
J gene: TRBJ2-4
V gene: TRBV29-1
clone size: few
CDR3 DNA: TGCAGCGACCCAGGGGGTCCCCAAAACATTCAGTACTTC
CDR3 protein: CSDPGGPQNIQYF

D gene: -
J gene: TRBJ1-1
V gene: TRBV11-2
clone size: many
CDR3 DNA: TGTGCCAGCAGCTTAGTGGGGACCACTGAAGCTTTCTTT
CDR3 protein: CASSLVGTTEAFF

D gene: -
J gene: TRBJ1-1
V gene: TRBV27
clone size: -
CDR3 DNA: TGTGCCAGCAGATCCCCTTCCCGGGGAGGTCGGAACACTGAAGCTTTCTTT
CDR3 protein: CASRSPSRGGRNTEAFF

D gene: -
J gene: TRBJ1-3
V gene: TRBV11-2
clone size: many
CDR3 DNA: TGTGCCAGCAGCTTAGTCACGGGAGGAAACACCATATATTTT
CDR3 protein: CASSLVTGGNTIYF

D gene: TRBD2
J gene: TRBJ2-1
V gene: TRBV28
clone size: many
CDR3 DNA: TGTGCCAGCAGTTTATACGGATCGTGGCGGGAGGCATCAGACGGTGAGCAGTTCTTC
CDR3 protein: CASSLYGSWREASDGEQFF

D gene: -
J gene: TRBJ2-2
V gene: TRBV5-6
clone size: -
CDR3 DNA: TGTGCCAGCAGCCCCTCCCCAAACACCGGGGAGCTGTTTTTT
CDR3 protein: CASSPSPNTGELFF

D gene: -
J gene: TRBJ1-2
V gene: TRBV20-1
clone size: many
CDR3 DNA: TGCAGTGCTTCACTGGGGGGCAGGAGCTATGGCTACACCTTC
CDR3 protein: CSASLGGRSYGYTF

D gene: -
J gene: TRBJ1-2
V gene: TRBV7-9
clone size: few
CDR3 DNA: TGTGCCAGCAGTAGGGAGGGCGCCAGGTATGGCTACACCTTC
CDR3 protein: CASSREGARYGYTF

D gene: -
J gene: TRBJ1-5
V gene: TRBV20-1
clone size: -
CDR3 DNA: TGCAGTGCTAAAATCCCCCCCGGGGATGACAATCAGCCCCAGCATTTT
CDR3 protein: CSAKIPPGDDNQPQHF

D gene: TRBD1
J gene: TRBJ1-1
V gene: TRBV7-9
clone size: -
CDR3 DNA: TGTGCCAGCAGCTTAGGGTCGGGACAGGTTGAAGCTTTCTTT
CDR3 protein: CASSLGSGQVEAFF

D gene: TRBD2
J gene: TRBJ2-1
V gene: TRBV20-1
clone size: -
CDR3 DNA: TGCAGTGCTAGCCCTAGCGGGAGGTTGAGGAATGAGCAGTTCTTC
CDR3 protein: CSASPSGRLRNEQFF

D gene: TRBD1
J gene: TRBJ2-1
V gene: TRBV7-2
clone size: many
CDR3 DNA: TGTGCCAGCAGCTTCCGGGACAGGGGAGGGTATGAGCAGTTCTTC
CDR3 protein: CASSFRDRGGYEQFF

D gene: TRBD2
J gene: TRBJ2-2
V gene: TRBV19
clone size: -
CDR3 DNA: TGTGCCAGTAATCCTAGCGGGAGAGGTACCGGGGAGCTGTTTTTT
CDR3 protein: CASNPSGRGTGELFF

D gene: TRBD2
J gene: TRBJ2-1
V gene: TRBV7-9
clone size: -
CDR3 DNA: TGTGCCAGCTTCAGGCTAGCGGGGAACAATGAGCAGTTCTTC
CDR3 protein: CASFRLAGNNEQFF

D gene: -
J gene: TRBJ1-2
V gene: TRBV29-1
clone size: many
CDR3 DNA: TGCAGCGCCGGAAAGGGTCGAGGGAGTACCTATGGCTACACCTTC
CDR3 protein: CSAGKGRGSTYGYTF

D gene: -
J gene: TRBJ1-3
V gene: TRBV20-1
clone size: few
CDR3 DNA: TGCAGTGCTAGAGATTGGGGCTCTGGAAACACCATATATTTT
CDR3 protein: CSARDWGSGNTIYF

D gene: TRBD2
J gene: TRBJ2-1
V gene: TRBV19
clone size: many
CDR3 DNA: TGTGCCAGTGAGCCGGGACTAGCGGGAGGGCCCGGGTACAATGAGCAGTTCTTC
CDR3 protein: CASEPGLAGGPGYNEQFF

D gene: -
J gene: TRBJ1-1
V gene: TRBV6-5
clone size: many
CDR3 DNA: TGTGCCAGCAGTTTGTTCGGGGGGCGGAGGTTTAGGAACACTGAAGCTTTCTTT
CDR3 protein: CASSLFGGRRFRNTEAFF

D gene: -
J gene: TRBJ2-2
V gene: TRBV3-1
clone size: few
CDR3 DNA: TGTGCCAGCAGGGATTGGGGCGCGAGCACCGGGGAGCTGTTTTTT
CDR3 protein: CASRDWGASTGELFF

D gene: TRBD1
J gene: TRBJ1-1
V gene: TRBV30
clone size: many
CDR3 DNA: TGTGCCTGGAGGGGACAGGCACAGAGGACTGAAGCTTTCTTT
CDR3 protein: CAWRGQAQRTEAFF

D gene: TRBD2
J gene: TRBJ2-1
V gene: TRBV18
clone size: -
CDR3 DNA: TGTGCCAGCTCACCGCTGACAGGACTAGCGGGAGCGAGTGAGCAGTTCTTC
CDR3 protein: CASSPLTGLAGASEQFF

D gene: -
J gene: TRBJ2-2
V gene: TRBV18
clone size: few
CDR3 DNA: TGTGCCAGCTCACTCTCGGAGCTCGGGTTAGGAACCGGGGAGCTGTTTTTT
CDR3 protein: CASSLSELGLGTGELFF

D gene: TRBD1
J gene: TRBJ2-3
V gene: TRBV2
clone size: many
CDR3 DNA: TGTGCCAGCAGGCGTTATACAGGGGGTACAGATACGCAGTATTTT
CDR3 protein: CASRRYTGGTDTQYF

D gene: TRBD1
J gene: TRBJ1-1
V gene: TRBV29-1
clone size: -
CDR3 DNA: TGCAGCGCCCTCAACGGACAGGGGTCAACTTTCTTT
CDR3 protein: CSALNGQGSTFF

D gene: -
J gene: TRBJ2-4
V gene: TRBV6-1
clone size: -
CDR3 DNA: TGTGCCAGCAGTGACAGGGTCATTCAGTACTTC
CDR3 protein: CASSDRVIQYF

D gene: TRBD2
J gene: TRBJ2-1
V gene: TRBV9
clone size: -
CDR3 DNA: TGTGCCAGCAGCGGATCCTCTAGCGGAATATACAATGAGCAGTTCTTC
CDR3 protein: CASSGSSSGIYNEQFF

D gene: TRBD1
J gene: TRBJ2-7
V gene: TRBV20-1
clone size: many
CDR3 DNA: TGCAGTGTGACAGGGGCGGCCTACGAGCAGTACTTC
CDR3 protein: CSVTGAAYEQYF

D gene: -
J gene: TRBJ2-1
V gene: TRBV6-2/TRBV6-3
clone size: many
CDR3 DNA: TGTGCCAGCACAGTAGCGGCCTACAATGAGCAGTTCTTC
CDR3 protein: CASTVAAYNEQFF

D gene: TRBD1
J gene: TRBJ1-5
V gene: TRBV7-9
clone size: few
CDR3 DNA: TGTGCCAGCAGCTTATGGGACAGGGGAAAGGAACAGCCCCAGCATTTT
CDR3 protein: CASSLWDRGKEQPQHF

D gene: -
J gene: TRBJ1-1
V gene: TRBV9
clone size: many
CDR3 DNA: TGTGCCAGCAGCCCGACCGACAACATGAACACTGAAGCTTTCTTT
CDR3 protein: CASSPTDNMNTEAFF

D gene: -
J gene: TRBJ2-3
V gene: TRBV20-1
clone size: many
CDR3 DNA: TGCAGTGCCTCAAGTTCGTCGGATACGCAGTATTTT
CDR3 protein: CSASSSSDTQYF

D gene: -
J gene: TRBJ2-7
V gene: TRBV6-1
clone size: many
CDR3 DNA: TGTGCCAGCAGTCCGACGGGATCCCACGAGCAGTACTTC
CDR3 protein: CASSPTGSHEQYF

D gene: -
J gene: TRBJ2-7
V gene: TRBV2
clone size: -
CDR3 DNA: TGTGCCAGCAGTGAGCGGGTGTCCTCCTACGAGCAGTACTTC
CDR3 protein: CASSERVSSYEQYF

D gene: -
J gene: TRBJ1-1
V gene: TRBV19
clone size: few
CDR3 DNA: TGTGCCAGTAGTCACAAGGCGGCAAACACTGAAGCTTTCTTT
CDR3 protein: CASSHKAANTEAFF

D gene: -
J gene: TRBJ1-6
V gene: TRBV6-2/TRBV6-3
clone size: many
CDR3 DNA: TGTGCCAGCACGGTTGGAAGGGAATCACCCCTCCACTTT
CDR3 protein: CASTVGRESPLHF

D gene: -
J gene: TRBJ2-7
V gene: TRBV27
clone size: many
CDR3 DNA: TGTGCCAGCGACCGGGGCGTCAACTCCTACGAGCAGTACTTC
CDR3 protein: CASDRGVNSYEQYF

D gene: -
J gene: TRBJ2-3
V gene: TRBV24-1
clone size: many
CDR3 DNA: TGTGCCACCAGTGATTTGAGGGAGACAGATACGCAGTATTTT
CDR3 protein: CATSDLRETDTQYF

D gene: TRBD1
J gene: TRBJ1-1
V gene: TRBV11-1
clone size: many
CDR3 DNA: TGTGCCAGCAGAAAGCGGGACAGGCAAAGCACTGAAGCTTTCTTT
CDR3 protein: CASRKRDRQSTEAFF

D gene: -
J gene: TRBJ2-1
V gene: TRBV7-9
clone size: many
CDR3 DNA: TGTGCCAGCAGCCTACCCCCTCAGGGGCGATGGTACAATGAGCAGTTCTTC
CDR3 protein: CASSLPPQGRWYNEQFF

D gene: -
J gene: TRBJ1-1
V gene: TRBV6-4
clone size: -
CDR3 DNA: TGTGCCAGCATCGGACAGCAGAACACTGAAGCTTTCTTT
CDR3 protein: CASIGQQNTEAFF

D gene: -
J gene: TRBJ2-1
V gene: TRBV2
clone size: many
CDR3 DNA: TGTGCCAGCAGCCAGAACGGGTTTGCGGAGCAGGTATACAATGAGCAGTTCTTC
CDR3 protein: CASSQNGFAEQVYNEQFF

D gene: TRBD2
J gene: TRBJ2-1
V gene: TRBV29-1
clone size: -
CDR3 DNA: TGCAGCGTACGTAGCGGGGGGAGGTACAATGAGCAGTTCTTC
CDR3 protein: CSVRSGGRYNEQFF